This T cell receptor (beta chain) came from a study of CD8+ T cells in alopecia areata. Background on the study: A regimen of oral tofacitinib, 5 to 10 mg twice daily, was given to treated patients. By percentage of affected scalp area, the severity of treated patients was scored.

The study, taken as a whole, reports: Tofacitinib delivered significant drops in scalp clonality and in expanded CD8+ clones among the top 100.

Extracted from the samples, RNA was reverse transcribed into cDNA to serve as the sequencing template. Sequencing was performed with immunoSEQ multiplex PCR; in TCRdb, only in-frame clones are kept and a portion is missing. This sample has 250,000 to 300,000 clones, with about three fifths found just once. The V end lost 4 bases, the J end lost 0 bases, and 1 base lay between the germline ends. The CDR3 runs 12 residues. From germline, CDR1 is MGHDK and CDR2 SYGVNS. Regarding treatment: oral pan-JAK inhibitor, 5-10 mg twice daily. Alopecia areata patients provided lesional scalp punch biopsies and peripheral blood, both collected for the study. This clone was seen repeatedly, ten times or more. Its antigen is currently unknown.

The sequences come from CD4+ T cells sorted from blood, collected at week 24, from a patient treated with tofacitinib. The chain is built from TRBV25-1 and TRBJ2-1; no firm D call. The sequence was collected from a human donor with alopecia areata. This CDR3 reads CASSVSYNEQFF. CDR3 DNA: TGTGCCAGCAGTGTCTCCTACAATGAGCAGTTCTTC. Drawing the rest from reference TRBV25-1 and TRBJ2-1, the complete variable domain is EADIYQTPRYLVIGTGKKITLECSQTMGHDKMYWYQQDPGMELHLIHYSYGVNSTEKGDLSSESTVSRIRTEHFPLTLESARPSHTSQYLCASSVSYNEQFFGPGTRLTVL.